Each of the 20 T cell receptor beta chains below was sequenced from the same sample in a study of T cell responses to AZD1222 COVID-19 vaccine. Repertoires were generated with immunoSEQ multiplex PCR, while TCRdb's copy carries only in-frame clones and drops some. The sample gives approximately 70,000 clones, about 87% of which show up once; more than 8% is in the top ten. The sequencing here drew on peripheral blood, taken 28 days after the second dose of the MenACWY control vaccine. These TCRs come from an adult who received the MenACWY meningococcal vaccine as a control.

The chain joins TRBV29-1 to TRBJ2-3; maybe TRBD2 (6 bases). The V gene's germline CDR1 is SQVTM and CDR2 ANQGSEA. The CDR3 length is 16 residues. Deletions cut 4 bases from V and 3 bases from J, with 20 bases between. The CDR3 bases are TGCAGCGTTGTGTCATCGGCTGGGGGGTGGACAGATACGCAGTATTTT. Translation: CSVVSSAGGWTDTQYF.

The chain combines TRBV13 with TRBJ2-7; D gene uncertain. CDR1 and CDR2 (germline): PRHDT, FYEKMQ (reference sequence). This CDR3 spans 11 amino acids. With 3 bases removed from V and 5 bases from J, the gap between germline ends came to 5 bases. DNA for the CDR3: TGTGCCAGCAGCTTTCGGGACGAGCAGTACTTC. It is translated as CASSFRDEQYF.

CDR3 amino acids: CASSSGHGNTIYF. In DNA, the CDR3 is TGTGCCAGCAGCTCGGGACACGGAAACACCATATATTTT. The chain has TRBV7-2 and TRBJ1-3, with D perhaps TRBD1 (6 bases). The CDR3 extends over 13 amino acids. The V end lost 4 bases, the J end lost 4 bases, and 8 bases lay between the germline ends. Germline loops: CDR1 SGHTA, CDR2 FQGNSA.

V is TRBV30 and J is TRBJ1-2; unclear D gene. Germline CDR1 is GTSNPN and CDR2 is SVGIG (reference sequence). This CDR3 has 13 residues. With 0 bases removed from V and 5 bases from J, the gap between germline ends came to 10 bases. The CDR3 nucleotides are TGTGCCTGGAGTGTACTTATAGGGTATGGCTACACCTTC. It specifies CAWSVLIGYGYTF.

The J gene is TRBJ1-6, the V gene TRBV19; D is possibly TRBD1 (5 bases). The ends were cut back, 5 bases at V and 0 bases at J, with 14 bases in the middle. Germline CDR1 reads LNHDA; CDR2 reads SQIVND (reference sequence). The CDR3 sequence is 17 residues long. CDR3 DNA sequence: TGTGCCAGTAGTGGAGGGACGTCTAGCTCCTATAATTCACCCCTCCACTTT. As protein: CASSGGTSSSYNSPLHF.

J is TRBJ1-5 and V is TRBV29-1, with D possibly matching TRBD1 (6 bases). Germline assignment: CDR1 SQVTM and CDR2 ANQGSEA. This CDR3 contains 14 residues. The ends were cut back, 4 bases at V and 4 bases at J, with 14 bases in the middle. The CDR3 DNA sequence: TGCAGCGTTGGAGTCAGGGGTGGGAATCAGCCCCAGCATTTT. It specifies CSVGVRGGNQPQHF.

V is TRBV7-9 and J is TRBJ2-7, with 7 bases identical to TRBD1. The germline V gene has CDR1 SEHNR and CDR2 FQNEAQ (reference sequence). The ends lost 4 bases at V and 0 bases at J; junction bases unmatched: 3. The CDR3 sequence is 14 residues long. As DNA, the CDR3 is TGTGCCAGCAGCTCCAGACAGGGCTCCTACGAGCAGTACTTC. It translates to CASSSRQGSYEQYF. The full variable domain, with the rest looked up from reference TRBV7-9 and TRBJ2-7, is DTGVSQNPRHKITKRGQNVTFRCDPISEHNRLYWYRQTLGQGPEFLTYFQNEAQLEKSRLLSDRFSAERPKGSFSTLEIQRTEQGDSAMYLCASSSRQGSYEQYFGPGTRLTVT.

The chain recombines TRBV19 with TRBJ2-1; TRBD2 aligns across 14 bases. With V trimmed by 3 bases and J by 3 bases, 7 bases remained unmatched. The length of the CDR3 is 18 residues. In germline, CDR1 is LNHDA, CDR2 SQIVND (reference sequence). In nucleotides, the CDR3 is TGTGCCAGTAGTATGTGGACTAGCGGGGGGCACATCTACAATGAGCAGTTCTTC. Residues: CASSMWTSGGHIYNEQFF. Complete variable domain (other parts from reference TRBV19 and TRBJ2-1): DGGITQSPKYLFRKEGQNVTLSCEQNLNHDAMYWYRQDPGQGLRLIYYSQIVNDFQKGDIAEGYSVSREKKESFPLTVTSAQKNPTAFYLCASSMWTSGGHIYNEQFFGPGTRLTVL.

This clone was observed a single time. This rearrangement joins TRBV7-8 to TRBJ2-3; TRBD2 agrees at 13 bases. Germline V lookup: CDR1 SGHVS, CDR2 FQNEAQ. With 5 bases clipped from V and 6 bases from J, the junction kept 11 bases outside the gene matches. The CDR3 is 17 amino acids. CDR3 DNA sequence: TGTGCCAGCAGCACCGACACTAGCGGGGGGGCTAGGGATACGCAGTATTTT. Its translation is CASSTDTSGGARDTQYF.

The chain recombines TRBV30 with TRBJ1-2; D is possibly TRBD1 (5 bases). CDR1 GTSNPN and CDR2 SVGIG come from the germline V gene (reference sequence). This CDR3 region has 12 residues. Trimming removed 2 bases from V and 4 bases from J, with 8 bases in between. Here the CDR3 DNA reads TGTGCCTGGAGTAGGGACGGCTATGGCTACACCTTC. Protein: CAWSRDGYGYTF.

The chain links TRBV29-1 to TRBJ1-1; D is undetermined. Trimming shortened V by 7 bases and J by 3 bases, and 15 bases separated the two germline ends. The CDR3 length is 13 residues. Germline V gene data show CDR1 as SQVTM and CDR2 as ANQGSEA. The CDR3 DNA follows: TGCAGCGGAAGCAGTGCGGGGTACACTGAAGCTTTCTTT. This gives the protein CSGSSAGYTEAFF.

This chain uses TRBV5-1 with TRBJ2-7; 7 nucleotides agree with TRBD1. Losses at the gene ends were 0 bases for V and 7 bases for J; bases not matched to a gene: 7. Germline-derived CDR1 and CDR2 are SGHRS and YFSETQ. The CDR3 loop spans 14 amino acids. This chain's CDR3 is CASSLGTGVVEQYF. For the CDR3, the DNA is TGCGCCAGCAGCTTGGGGACAGGAGTCGTGGAGCAGTACTTC.

The chain couples TRBV7-8 to TRBJ1-5; D is undetermined. V lost 5 bases and J 0 bases, leaving 11 bases between the germline ends. The CDR3 is 15 amino acids. Germline CDR1 is SGHVS and CDR2 is FQNEAQ. The CDR3 loop reads CASSPWEYSNQPQHF. The CDR3 region has the DNA TGTGCCAGCAGCCCTTGGGAGTATAGCAATCAGCCCCAGCATTTT.

The rearrangement joins TRBV30 to TRBJ2-5; D is possibly TRBD2 (5 bases). With 5 bases removed from V and 4 bases from J, the gap between germline ends came to 17 bases. This CDR3 is built from 14 residues. The germline V gene has CDR1 GTSNPN and CDR2 SVGIG (reference sequence). DNA of the CDR3: TGTGCCTGGGAGTACCGCCGGGGTGGAGAGACCCAGTACTTC. Encoded protein: CAWEYRRGGETQYF. The complete variable domain, with remaining parts taken from reference TRBV30 and TRBJ2-5, reads SQTIHQWPATLVQPVGSPLSLECTVEGTSNPNLYWYRQAAGRGLQLLFYSVGIGQISSEVPQNLSASRPQDRQFILSSKKLLLSDSGFYLCAWEYRRGGETQYFGPGTRLLVL.

The chain uses TRBV30 and TRBJ2-7; 9 positions agree with TRBD1. Germline V gives CDR1 GTSNPN, CDR2 SVGIG (reference sequence). The CDR3 extends over 14 amino acids. J was trimmed by 5 bases and V by 4 bases; bases with no gene match: 9. CDR3 loop: CAWTLDRGRDEQYF. The CDR3 DNA reads as TGTGCCTGGACCCTGGACAGGGGCCGTGACGAGCAGTACTTC.

The chain has TRBV20-1 and TRBJ1-2, with D maybe TRBD1 (5 bases). The CDR3 has 11 residues. Germline V lookup: CDR1 DFQATT, CDR2 SNEGSKA (reference sequence). The CDR3 sequence is CSSLGADGYTF. CDR3 nucleotide sequence: TGCAGCAGTTTAGGGGCCGACGGCTACACCTTC.

This chain links TRBV11-2 with TRBJ1-6; D might be TRBD1 (5 bases). The V gene lost 1 base and the J gene lost 8 bases, with 9 bases spanning the gap. The germline CDR1 and CDR2 sequences are SGHAT and FQNNGV. The CDR3 loop spans 14 amino acids. The DNA for the CDR3 is TGTGCCAGCAGCTTAGGGGCCAGGGATTCACCCCTCCACTTT. Translating gives CASSLGARDSPLHF.

This rearrangement joins TRBV7-2 to TRBJ2-5; D is perhaps TRBD2 (5 bases). Germline-derived CDR1 and CDR2 are SGHTA and FQGNSA. V was clipped by 3 bases and J by 3 bases, with 14 bases between them. This CDR3 is 15 amino acids long. The CDR3 DNA reads TGTGCCAGCAGCTTCTCGCCCGGGATGAAAGAGACCCAGTACTTC. Amino acid sequence: CASSFSPGMKETQYF.

The J gene is TRBJ1-6, the V gene TRBV12-5, with D perhaps TRBD1 (5 bases). V was cut by 2 bases and J by 0 bases, with 32 bases left in between. Germline V gene sequence: CDR1 LGHNT, CDR2 FRNRAP. The CDR3 runs to 24 residues. In DNA form, the CDR3 reads TGTGCTAGTGGTTTGCCCCCCCAAGACAGTTACACACCCCCACACAACTCCTATAATTCACCCCTCCACTTT. It yields the protein CASGLPPQDSYTPPHNSYNSPLHF. Full variable domain (remainder filled in from reference TRBV12-5 and TRBJ1-6): DARVTQTPRHKVTEMGQEVTMRCQPILGHNTVFWYRQTMMQGLELLAYFRNRAPLDDSGMPKDRFSAEMPDATLATLKIQPSEPRDSAVYFCASGLPPQDSYTPPHNSYNSPLHFGNGTRLTVT.

The chain is built from TRBV21-1 and TRBJ1-1; TRBD1 is the table's D call and was not checked against the DNA. TRBV21-1 constitutes a pseudogene. The CDR3 contains 16 residues. The CDR3 loop reads CASSPAGQGLNTEAFF. CDR3 sequence (DNA): TGTGCCAGCAGCCCAGCGGGACAGGGACTGAACACTGAAGCTTTCTTT.